These 21 T cell receptor beta chains were all obtained from the same sample, sequenced in a study of cytomegalovirus exposure and HLA in healthy donors. The PCR made use of 60 Vbeta and 13 Jbeta primers. Produced via immunoSEQ multiplex PCR; TCRdb's table is partial and in-frame only. The sample yields 100,000 to 150,000 clones, 60% to 85% seen once. Specimen: PBMCs. Receptors originate from a man aged 50-60 years in good health and CMV-seropositive.

The V gene is TRBV4-2, the J gene TRBJ1-2, with 7 bases identical to TRBD1. Germline CDR1 is LGHNA and CDR2 is YNFKEQ. The CDR3 consists of 18 residues. V was clipped by 1 base and J by 3 bases; unmatched bases: 14. CDR3 protein: CASSQGPGTGTADYGYTF. In DNA, the CDR3 is TGTGCCAGCAGCCAAGGACCGGGTACCGGGACAGCCGACTATGGCTACACCTTC.

This clone occurred a few times. V and J are TRBV9 and TRBJ2-1; the match to TRBD2 covers 7 bases. The CDR3 is made up of 16 amino acids. The V gene end was trimmed by 0 bases and the J gene end by 0 bases; junction bases not matched to a gene: 3. CDR1 and CDR2 (germline): SGDLS, YYNGEE. CDR3 sequence (DNA): TGTGCCAGCAGCGTAGGGCTAGCGGTCTCCTACAATGAGCAGTTCTTC. This codes for CASSVGLAVSYNEQFF.

The rearrangement uses TRBV7-2 and TRBJ2-7; TRBD1 might be the D (6 bases). The CDR3 has 14 residues. Trimming left V 4 bases short and J 2 bases short, with 12 bases between. In germline, CDR1 is SGHTA, CDR2 FQGNSA. The CDR3 is CASSYRDKTYEQYF. The CDR3 DNA sequence: TGTGCCAGCAGCTACCGGGACAAGACCTACGAGCAGTACTTC. The full variable domain, rest sourced from reference TRBV7-2 and TRBJ2-7, is GAGVSQSPSNKVTEKGKDVELRCDPISGHTALYWYRQSLGQGLEFLIYFQGNSAPDKSGLPSDRFSAERTGGSVSTLTIQRTQQEDSAVYLCASSYRDKTYEQYFGPGTRLTVT.

This clone showed up just once. The V call is TRBV19, the J call TRBJ1-6; 7 bases are shared with TRBD1. CDR3 length equals 13 residues. The V segment lost 7 bases and the J segment 7 bases; nucleotides outside the gene matches: 4. The germline V gene has CDR1 LNHDA and CDR2 SQIVND (reference sequence). The CDR3 coding sequence is TGTGCCAGTATGGGGACAGCAAATTCACCCCTCCACTTT. It translates to CASMGTANSPLHF.

V usage is TRBV6-1 and J usage is TRBJ2-7; TRBD2 matches 8 bases. Germline V CDR1 and CDR2: MNHNS, SASEGT. Unmatched junction bases numbered 9, after V lost 5 bases and J lost 9 bases. The CDR3 loop spans 13 amino acids. CDR3 region: CASSTDGRARQYF. CDR3 DNA: TGTGCCAGCAGTACAGACGGGAGGGCAAGGCAGTACTTC.

The rearrangement uses TRBV7-2 and TRBJ2-3; TRBD2 is a possible D gene (5 bases). Trimming took off 0 bases at V and 2 bases at J, with 6 bases between the two ends. Per the germline V gene, CDR1 is SGHTA and CDR2 is FQGNSA. CDR3 length: 14 amino acids. The CDR3 DNA reads TGTGCCAGCAGCTTAGCGGGAGTCACAGATACGCAGTATTTT. Its protein is CASSLAGVTDTQYF. Complete variable domain (other parts from reference TRBV7-2 and TRBJ2-3): GAGVSQSPSNKVTEKGKDVELRCDPISGHTALYWYRQSLGQGLEFLIYFQGNSAPDKSGLPSDRFSAERTGGSVSTLTIQRTQQEDSAVYLCASSLAGVTDTQYFGPGTRLTVL.

The chain links TRBV4-2 to TRBJ2-6, with 8 bases aligning to TRBD1. The V and J ends lost 0 bases and 4 bases, in that order; junction bases with no gene match: 8. Looked up from germline, CDR1 is LGHNA and CDR2 is YNFKEQ. The CDR3 length is 18 residues. The CDR3 DNA follows: TGTGCCAGCAGCCAAGAAGACTACAGGGGGGTCGGGGCCAACGTCCTGACTTTC. Its protein is CASSQEDYRGVGANVLTF.

In this sample, this clone turned up a few times. The chain links TRBV6-5 to TRBJ2-3, with TRBD1 matching 10 bases. Unmatched junction bases numbered 6, after V lost 5 bases and J lost 4 bases. This CDR3 contains 15 residues. CDR1 is MNHEY, CDR2 SVGAGI, per germline. DNA of the CDR3: TGTGCCAGCAGTGGGGGACAGGGGATGGCAGATACGCAGTATTTT. Translation gives CASSGGQGMADTQYF.

J is TRBJ1-2 and V is TRBV30; 8 nucleotides align to TRBD1. The CDR3 spans 15 residues. V lost 2 bases to trimming and J lost 5 bases; unmatched junction nucleotides: 10. The germline V gene encodes CDR1 GTSNPN and CDR2 SVGIG (reference sequence). CDR3 bases: TGTGCCTGGAGTAGTAAAGGACAGGGAAATTATGGCTACACCTTC. Translating gives CAWSSKGQGNYGYTF. Filled out from reference TRBV30 and TRBJ1-2, the complete variable domain reads SQTIHQWPATLVQPVGSPLSLECTVEGTSNPNLYWYRQAAGRGLQLLFYSVGIGQISSEVPQNLSASRPQDRQFILSSKKLLLSDSGFYLCAWSSKGQGNYGYTFGSGTRLTVV.

This chain connects TRBV10-3 to TRBJ2-7; TRBD2 matches at 7 bases. Looked up from germline, CDR1 is ENHRY and CDR2 is SYGVKD. V shed 7 bases and J 13 bases; nucleotides not matched to a gene: 4. This CDR3 contains 9 residues. CDR3 in DNA: TGTGCCATCAAGGGAGGGTTATACTTC. It yields the protein CAIKGGLYF.

The rearrangement joins TRBV18 to TRBJ2-3; TRBD2 matches at 10 bases. V lost 3 bases to trimming and J lost 1 base; unmatched junction nucleotides: 4. Germline-derived CDR1 and CDR2 are KGHSH and LQKENI. The CDR3 is 16 amino acids. CDR3 coding DNA: TGTGCCAGCTCACCTTTAAGCGGGGGGGGCACAGATACGCAGTATTTT. This encodes CASSPLSGGGTDTQYF.

Concerning this clone: This sample includes further DNA sequences coding for the same CDR3. The chain has TRBV25-1 and TRBJ1-1; D unclear. Trimming took 6 bases from V and 1 from J, leaving 3 bases between them. CDR3 length: 11 amino acids. The germline V gene has CDR1 MGHDK and CDR2 SYGVNS. The CDR3 coding sequence is TGTGCCAGCAGCAGGAACACTGAAGCTTTCTTT. Protein sequence: CASSRNTEAFF.

The chain combines TRBV7-9 with TRBJ2-1; no definite D call. Germline V gives CDR1 SEHNR, CDR2 FQNEAQ (reference sequence). With 2 bases removed from V and 5 bases from J, the gap between germline ends came to 10 bases. This CDR3 is built from 14 residues. CDR3 protein: CASSLSFRDNEQFF. As DNA, the CDR3 is TGTGCCAGCAGCTTAAGCTTCCGGGACAATGAGCAGTTCTTC. The complete variable domain, with remaining parts taken from reference TRBV7-9 and TRBJ2-1, reads DTGVSQNPRHKITKRGQNVTFRCDPISEHNRLYWYRQTLGQGPEFLTYFQNEAQLEKSRLLSDRFSAERPKGSFSTLEIQRTEQGDSAMYLCASSLSFRDNEQFFGPGTRLTVL.

This rearrangement joins TRBV29-1 to TRBJ2-3; 7 positions agree with TRBD1. The CDR3 length is 14 residues. The ends lost 6 bases at V and 0 bases at J; junction bases unmatched: 6. Germline lookup yields CDR1 SQVTM and CDR2 ANQGSEA. In nucleotides, the CDR3 is TGCAGCGTAGCGACAGGGTCAAGCACAGATACGCAGTATTTT. Protein sequence: CSVATGSSTDTQYF.

V gene TRBV5-8 combines with J gene TRBJ1-5; no firm D call. V was shortened by 0 bases and J by 2 bases, with 15 bases between the two germline ends. Germline V lookup: CDR1 SGHTS, CDR2 YDEGEE. The CDR3 runs to 17 residues. The DNA of the CDR3 is TGTGCCAGCAGCTTGGCCGGTATGCTGTTGGGCAATCAGCCCCAGCATTTT. Translation gives CASSLAGMLLGNQPQHF.

The rearrangement links TRBV2 to TRBJ1-1, with D unresolved. The CDR3 runs 13 residues. Trimming removed 7 bases at V and 1 base at J, with 10 bases between. CDR1 and CDR2 from the germline V gene are SNHLY and FYNNEI. CDR3 residues: CASKMERNTEAFF. The DNA for the CDR3 is TGTGCCAGCAAAATGGAGCGGAACACTGAAGCTTTCTTT.

This chain joins TRBV7-9 and TRBJ2-5, with TRBD2 matching 10 bases. This CDR3 is built from 16 residues. The ends lost 3 bases at V and 5 bases at J; junction bases unmatched: 9. Germline values: CDR1 SEHNR, CDR2 FQNEAQ (reference sequence). The DNA of the CDR3 is TGTGCCAGCAGCTTGGCTAGCGGGGGAAAAAAGGAGACCCAGTACTTC. Translated: CASSLASGGKKETQYF. The full variable domain, completed using reference TRBV7-9 and TRBJ2-5, is DTGVSQNPRHKITKRGQNVTFRCDPISEHNRLYWYRQTLGQGPEFLTYFQNEAQLEKSRLLSDRFSAERPKGSFSTLEIQRTEQGDSAMYLCASSLASGGKKETQYFGPGTRLLVL.

This clone was recorded a few times. This chain joins TRBV11-2 and TRBJ2-3, with 8 bases identical to TRBD2. Germline assignment: CDR1 SGHAT and CDR2 FQNNGV. CDR3 size: 18 residues. V dropped 5 bases and J dropped 4; count of bases not matched to a gene: 17. CDR3 loop: CASSPKTLREGPSDTQYF. The CDR3, as DNA: TGTGCCAGCAGCCCCAAAACCCTTCGGGAGGGACCTTCAGATACGCAGTATTTT.

This clone was recorded a few times. The rearrangement links TRBV5-1 to TRBJ2-2; TRBD2 aligns across 13 bases. Per germline, CDR1 SGHRS and CDR2 YFSETQ. The CDR3 loop spans 16 amino acids. Trimming at V came to 4 bases and at J to 5 bases, leaving 5 bases not matched to a gene. CDR3 DNA: TGCGCCAGCAGCCCACTAGCGGGGGGGCAAACCGGGGAGCTGTTTTTT. This encodes CASSPLAGGQTGELFF. Supplemented by reference TRBV5-1 and TRBJ2-2, the full variable domain reads KAGVTQTPRYLIKTRGQQVTLSCSPISGHRSVSWYQQTPGQGLQFLFEYFSETQRNKGNFPGRFSGRQFSNSRSEMNVSTLELGDSALYLCASSPLAGGQTGELFFGEGSRLTVL.

For the CDR3, the DNA is TGCGCCAGCAGCTTGGCCGGGGGGGCGCATGAGACCCAGTACTTC. Its protein product is CASSLAGGAHETQYF. The chain recombines TRBV5-1 with TRBJ2-5; 8 bases are a match to TRBD2. Germline CDR1 SGHRS, CDR2 YFSETQ. V lost 0 bases, J lost 5 bases, and 6 bases stayed unmatched. The CDR3 is made up of 15 amino acids.

The chain combines TRBV19 with TRBJ2-7; 7 nucleotides match TRBD1. V lost 5 bases and J lost 1; bases outside the gene matches: 2. Germline values: CDR1 LNHDA, CDR2 SQIVND (reference sequence). CDR3 size: 13 residues. As DNA, the CDR3 is TGTGCCAGTAGTCAACAGGGGTCCTACGAGCAGTACTTC. Amino acid sequence: CASSQQGSYEQYF.